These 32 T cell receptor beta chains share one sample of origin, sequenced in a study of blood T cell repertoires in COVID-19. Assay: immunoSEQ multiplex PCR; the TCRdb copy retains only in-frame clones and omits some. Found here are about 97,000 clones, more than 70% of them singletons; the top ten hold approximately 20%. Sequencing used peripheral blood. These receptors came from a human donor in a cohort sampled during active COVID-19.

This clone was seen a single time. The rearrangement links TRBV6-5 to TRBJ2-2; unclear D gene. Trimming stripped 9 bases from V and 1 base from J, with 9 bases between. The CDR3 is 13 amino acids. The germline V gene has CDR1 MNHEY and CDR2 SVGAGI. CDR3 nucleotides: TGTGCCAGTTTTACTTTGAACACCGGGGAGCTGTTTTTT. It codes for CASFTLNTGELFF.

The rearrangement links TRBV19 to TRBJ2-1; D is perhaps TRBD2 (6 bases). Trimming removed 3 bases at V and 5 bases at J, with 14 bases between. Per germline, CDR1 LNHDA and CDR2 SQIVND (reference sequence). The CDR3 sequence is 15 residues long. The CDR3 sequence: CASSIGARGDNEQFF. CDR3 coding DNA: TGTGCCAGTAGTATTGGTGCGCGGGGCGACAATGAGCAGTTCTTC.

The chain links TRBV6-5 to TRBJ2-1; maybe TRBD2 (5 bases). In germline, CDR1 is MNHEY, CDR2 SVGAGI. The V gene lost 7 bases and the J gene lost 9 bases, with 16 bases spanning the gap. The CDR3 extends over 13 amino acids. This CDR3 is CASTPIREGEQFF. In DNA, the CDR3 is TGTGCCAGCACGCCTATCCGCGAGGGTGAGCAGTTCTTC.

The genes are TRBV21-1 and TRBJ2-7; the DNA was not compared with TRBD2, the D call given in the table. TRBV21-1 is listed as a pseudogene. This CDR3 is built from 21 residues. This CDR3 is CASSLTGPSGYGGPLLYEQYF. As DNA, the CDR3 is TGTGCCAGCAGCCTGACAGGACCTAGCGGTTATGGAGGGCCTCTTCTATACGAGCAGTACTTC.

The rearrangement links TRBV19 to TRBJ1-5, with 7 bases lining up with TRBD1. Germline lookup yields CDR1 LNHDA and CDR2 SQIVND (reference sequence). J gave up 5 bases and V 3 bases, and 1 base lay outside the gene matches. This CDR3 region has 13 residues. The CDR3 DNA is TGTGCCAGTAGTATGGGACAGCATCAGCCCCAGCATTTT. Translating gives CASSMGQHQPQHF.

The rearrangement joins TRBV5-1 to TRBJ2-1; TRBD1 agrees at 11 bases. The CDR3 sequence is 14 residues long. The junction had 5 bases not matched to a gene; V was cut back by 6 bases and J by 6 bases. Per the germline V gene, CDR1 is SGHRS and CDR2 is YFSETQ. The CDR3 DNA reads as TGCGCCAGCAACTCCGGGACAGGGGGCAATGAGCAGTTCTTC. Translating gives CASNSGTGGNEQFF.

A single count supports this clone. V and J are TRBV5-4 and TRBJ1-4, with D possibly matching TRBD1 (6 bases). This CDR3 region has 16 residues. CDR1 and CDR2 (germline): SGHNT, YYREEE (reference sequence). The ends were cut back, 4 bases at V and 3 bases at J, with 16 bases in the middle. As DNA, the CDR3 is TGTGCCAGCAGCAAACAGGGCGCTGCCTCTAATGAAAAACTGTTTTTT. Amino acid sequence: CASSKQGAASNEKLFF. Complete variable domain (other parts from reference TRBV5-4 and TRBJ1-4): ETGVTQSPTHLIKTRGQQVTLRCSSQSGHNTVSWYQQALGQGPQFIFQYYREEENGRGNFPPRFSGLQFPNYSSELNVNALELDDSALYLCASSKQGAASNEKLFFGSGTQLSVL.

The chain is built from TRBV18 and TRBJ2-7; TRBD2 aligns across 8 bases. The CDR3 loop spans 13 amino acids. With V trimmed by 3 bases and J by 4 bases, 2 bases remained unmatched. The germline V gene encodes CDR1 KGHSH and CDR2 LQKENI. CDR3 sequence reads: CASSPGLEYEQYF. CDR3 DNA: TGTGCCAGCTCACCGGGACTAGAGTACGAGCAGTACTTC.

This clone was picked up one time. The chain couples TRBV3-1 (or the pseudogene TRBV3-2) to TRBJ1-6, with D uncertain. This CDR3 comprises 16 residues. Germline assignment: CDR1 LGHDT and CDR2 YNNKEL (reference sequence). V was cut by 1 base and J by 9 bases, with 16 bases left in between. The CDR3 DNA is TGTGCCAGCAGCCAAGGATCGCGCGGAGTGAGTTCACCCCTCCACTTT. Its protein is CASSQGSRGVSSPLHF.

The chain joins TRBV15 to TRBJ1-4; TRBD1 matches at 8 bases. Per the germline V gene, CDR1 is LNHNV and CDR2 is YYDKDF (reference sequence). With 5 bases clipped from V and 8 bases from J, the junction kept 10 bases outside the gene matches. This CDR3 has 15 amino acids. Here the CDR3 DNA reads TGTGCCACCAGCGAACCGGGACAGGTCGGCGAAAAACTGTTTTTT. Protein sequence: CATSEPGQVGEKLFF.

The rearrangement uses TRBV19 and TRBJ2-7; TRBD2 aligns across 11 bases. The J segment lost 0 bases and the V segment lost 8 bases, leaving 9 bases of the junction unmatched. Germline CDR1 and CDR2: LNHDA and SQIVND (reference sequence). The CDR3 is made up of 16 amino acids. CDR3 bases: TGTGCCAGTTCCGGGACTAGCGGCCCTAGCTCCTACGAGCAGTACTTC. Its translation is CASSGTSGPSSYEQYF.

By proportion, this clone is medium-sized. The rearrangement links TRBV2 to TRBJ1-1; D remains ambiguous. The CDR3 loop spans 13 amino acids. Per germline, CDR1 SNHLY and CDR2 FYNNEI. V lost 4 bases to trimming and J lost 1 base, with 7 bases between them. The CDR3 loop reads CASSALENTEAFF. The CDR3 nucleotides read TGTGCCAGCAGTGCCCTAGAGAACACTGAAGCTTTCTTT.

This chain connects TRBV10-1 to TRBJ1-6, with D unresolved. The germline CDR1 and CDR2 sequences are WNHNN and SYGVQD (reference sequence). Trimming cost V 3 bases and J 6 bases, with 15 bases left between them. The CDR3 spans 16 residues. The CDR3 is CASSEKREGINSPLHF. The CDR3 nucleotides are TGCGCCAGCAGTGAAAAGAGGGAGGGTATTAATTCACCCCTCCACTTT.

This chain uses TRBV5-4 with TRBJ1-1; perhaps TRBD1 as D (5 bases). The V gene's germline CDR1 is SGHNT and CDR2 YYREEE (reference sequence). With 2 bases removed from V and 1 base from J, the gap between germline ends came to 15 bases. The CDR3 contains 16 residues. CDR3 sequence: CASSLGYPGGNTEAFF. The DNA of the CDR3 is TGTGCCAGCAGCTTAGGTTATCCGGGGGGGAACACTGAAGCTTTCTTT.

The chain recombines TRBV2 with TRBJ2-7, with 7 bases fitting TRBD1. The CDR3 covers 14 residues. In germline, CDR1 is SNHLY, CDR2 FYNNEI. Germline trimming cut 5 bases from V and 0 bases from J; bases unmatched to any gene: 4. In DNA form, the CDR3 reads TGTGCCAGCAGTACGGGACAGAGCTCCTACGAGCAGTACTTC. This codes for CASSTGQSSYEQYF.

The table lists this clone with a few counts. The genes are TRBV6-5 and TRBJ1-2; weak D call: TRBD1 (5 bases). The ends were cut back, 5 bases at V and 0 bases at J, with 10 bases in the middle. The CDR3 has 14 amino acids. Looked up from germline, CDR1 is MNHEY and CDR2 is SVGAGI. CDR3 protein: CASSRQQTNYGYTF. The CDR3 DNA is TGTGCCAGCAGTCGACAGCAAACTAACTATGGCTACACCTTC.

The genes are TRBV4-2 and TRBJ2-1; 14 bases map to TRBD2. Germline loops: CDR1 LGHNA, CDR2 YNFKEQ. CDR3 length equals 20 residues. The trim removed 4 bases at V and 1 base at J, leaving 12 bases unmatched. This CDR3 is CASSLDQARLAGGSYNEQFF. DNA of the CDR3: TGTGCCAGCAGCCTCGATCAGGCGAGACTAGCGGGAGGGTCCTACAATGAGCAGTTCTTC.

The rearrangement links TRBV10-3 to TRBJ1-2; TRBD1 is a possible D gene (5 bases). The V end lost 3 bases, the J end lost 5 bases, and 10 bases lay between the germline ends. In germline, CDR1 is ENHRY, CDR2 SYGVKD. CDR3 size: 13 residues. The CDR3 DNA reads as TGTGCCATCAGTGATATCGGGGGATATGGCTACACCTTC. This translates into CAISDIGGYGYTF.

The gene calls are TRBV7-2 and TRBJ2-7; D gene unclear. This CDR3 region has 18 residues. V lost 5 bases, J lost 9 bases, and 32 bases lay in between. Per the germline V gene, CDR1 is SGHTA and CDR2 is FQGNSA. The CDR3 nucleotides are TGTGCCAGCAGCGTATCTCCCTCGGATGTCCGACGCGGAACGGGGCAGTACTTC. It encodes CASSVSPSDVRRGTGQYF.

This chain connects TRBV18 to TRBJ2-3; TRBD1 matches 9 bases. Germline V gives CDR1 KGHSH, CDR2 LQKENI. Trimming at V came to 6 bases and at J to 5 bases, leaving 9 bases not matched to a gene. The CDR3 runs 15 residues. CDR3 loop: CASSLQQGAGDTQYF. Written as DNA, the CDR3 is TGTGCCAGCTCCCTACAACAGGGGGCCGGAGATACGCAGTATTTT.

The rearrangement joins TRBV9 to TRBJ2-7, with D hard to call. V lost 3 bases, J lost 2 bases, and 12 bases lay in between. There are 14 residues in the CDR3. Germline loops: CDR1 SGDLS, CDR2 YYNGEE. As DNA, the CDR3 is TGTGCCAGCAGCGCTATCGGTGAGACCTACGAGCAGTACTTC. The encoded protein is CASSAIGETYEQYF.

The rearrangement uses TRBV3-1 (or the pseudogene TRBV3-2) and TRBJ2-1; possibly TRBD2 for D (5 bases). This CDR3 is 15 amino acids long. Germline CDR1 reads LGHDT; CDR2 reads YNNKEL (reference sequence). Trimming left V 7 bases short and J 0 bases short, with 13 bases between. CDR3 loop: CASTTGSGSYNEQFF. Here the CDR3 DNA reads TGTGCCAGCACGACGGGAAGCGGCTCCTACAATGAGCAGTTCTTC.

In DNA form, the CDR3 reads TGTGCCAGCAGTTACGGGTCTAGCGGGTACAATGAGCAGTTCTTC. It encodes CASSYGSSGYNEQFF. The chain is built from TRBV6-5 and TRBJ2-1; 8 nucleotides match TRBD2. V shed 2 bases and J 4 bases; nucleotides not matched to a gene: 4. Germline CDR1 MNHEY, CDR2 SVGAGI. The CDR3 totals 15 residues.

Here the CDR3 reads CASRTTSTDTQYF. The CDR3 nucleotides are TGTGCCAGTAGGACGACTAGCACAGATACGCAGTATTTT. The genes are TRBV19 and TRBJ2-3; unclear D gene. V shed 6 bases and J shed 0 bases, with 7 bases lying between them. The CDR3 loop spans 13 amino acids. Germline assignment: CDR1 LNHDA and CDR2 SQIVND (reference sequence).

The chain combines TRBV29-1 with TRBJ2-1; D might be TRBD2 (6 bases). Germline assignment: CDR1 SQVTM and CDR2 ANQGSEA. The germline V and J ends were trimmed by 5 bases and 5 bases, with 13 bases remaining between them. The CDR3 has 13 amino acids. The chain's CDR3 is CSVMDWTNNEQFF. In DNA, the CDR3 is TGCAGCGTTATGGACTGGACTAACAATGAGCAGTTCTTC.

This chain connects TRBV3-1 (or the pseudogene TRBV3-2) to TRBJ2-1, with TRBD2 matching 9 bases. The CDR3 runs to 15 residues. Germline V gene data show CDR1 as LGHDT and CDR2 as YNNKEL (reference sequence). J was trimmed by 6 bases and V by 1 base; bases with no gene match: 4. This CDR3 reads CASSQVAGVVNEQFF. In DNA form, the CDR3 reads TGTGCCAGCAGCCAAGTAGCGGGAGTCGTCAATGAGCAGTTCTTC.

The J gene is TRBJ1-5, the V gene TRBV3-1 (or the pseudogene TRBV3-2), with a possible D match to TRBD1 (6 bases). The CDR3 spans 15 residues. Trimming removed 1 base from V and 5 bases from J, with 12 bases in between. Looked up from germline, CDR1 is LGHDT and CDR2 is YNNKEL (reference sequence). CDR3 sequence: CASSQGDIWDQPQHF. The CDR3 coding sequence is TGTGCCAGCAGCCAAGGGGACATTTGGGATCAGCCCCAGCATTTT.

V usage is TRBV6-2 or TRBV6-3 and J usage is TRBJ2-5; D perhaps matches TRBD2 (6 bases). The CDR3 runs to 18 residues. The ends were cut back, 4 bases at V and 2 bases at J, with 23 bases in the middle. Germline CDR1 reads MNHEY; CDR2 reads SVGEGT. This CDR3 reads CASSWLISSARQQETQYF. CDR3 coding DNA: TGTGCCAGCAGTTGGCTGATCTCTAGCGCCCGGCAACAAGAGACCCAGTACTTC.

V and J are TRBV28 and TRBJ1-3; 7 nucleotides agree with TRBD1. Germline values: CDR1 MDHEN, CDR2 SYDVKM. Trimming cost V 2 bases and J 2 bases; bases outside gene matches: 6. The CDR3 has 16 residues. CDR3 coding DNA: TGTGCCAGCAGTTTACCCGGGACAGTCCCTGGAAACACCATATATTTT. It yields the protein CASSLPGTVPGNTIYF.

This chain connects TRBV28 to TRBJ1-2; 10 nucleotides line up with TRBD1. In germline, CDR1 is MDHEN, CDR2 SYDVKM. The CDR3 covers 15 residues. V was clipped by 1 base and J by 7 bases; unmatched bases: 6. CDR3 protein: CASSLSDRGRSGYTF. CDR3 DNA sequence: TGTGCCAGCAGTTTATCTGACAGGGGGCGCTCTGGCTACACCTTC.

The CDR3 bases are TGTGCCAGCAGTTACAGGCAGGGGACTACGAACACTGAAGCTTTCTTT. Translated: CASSYRQGTTNTEAFF. The chain recombines TRBV6-2 or TRBV6-3 with TRBJ1-1; D is perhaps TRBD1 (6 bases). The V gene lost 2 bases and the J gene lost 1 base, with 14 bases spanning the gap. This CDR3 has 16 amino acids. Germline lookup yields CDR1 MNHEY and CDR2 SVGEGT.

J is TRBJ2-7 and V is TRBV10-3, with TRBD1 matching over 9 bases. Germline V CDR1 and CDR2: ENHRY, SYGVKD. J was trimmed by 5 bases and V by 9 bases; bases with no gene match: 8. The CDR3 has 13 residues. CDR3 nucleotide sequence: TGTGCCATATCGGGACAGGGTAAGCACGAGCAGTACTTC. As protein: CAISGQGKHEQYF.